Listed below are T cell receptor beta chains from one sample, sequenced in a study of blood T cell repertoires in COVID-19. The method was immunoSEQ multiplex PCR; TCRdb's version includes in-frame clones alone and lacks a portion of them. The data contain approximately 130,000 clones, over 70% of them singletons. What was sequenced was peripheral blood. The receptors stem from a man between 45 and 60 years old with active COVID-19. Each CDR3 is given with its conserved first and last residue. Each record gives: J gene, D gene, clone size, V gene, CDR3 protein, CDR3 DNA. The D gene is left open where the match is weak. Some rows mark clone size as missing; the rest say once, few, many or name a class of expanded clone.

J: TRBJ1-1
D: -
size: -
V: TRBV12-3/TRBV12-4
CDR3: CASSFIRAGEAFF
DNA: TGTGCCAGCAGTTTTATCAGGGCCGGTGAAGCTTTCTTT

J: TRBJ1-5
D: -
size: -
V: TRBV5-6
CDR3: CASSSTQGSYRQPQHF
DNA: TGTGCCAGCAGCTCTACTCAGGGGTCATACCGTCAGCCCCAGCATTTT

J: TRBJ1-5
D: -
size: few
V: TRBV3-1/TRBV3-2
CDR3: CASSQVEGVDQPQHF
DNA: TGTGCCAGCAGCCAAGTAGAGGGGGTGGATCAGCCCCAGCATTTT

J: TRBJ2-1
D: -
size: -
V: TRBV11-2
CDR3: CASSSTSTARIYNEQFF
DNA: TGTGCCAGCAGCTCGACGTCGACAGCTCGGATCTACAATGAGCAGTTCTTC

J: TRBJ1-1
D: -
size: -
V: TRBV5-4
CDR3: CASSLDRAGVMNTEAFF
DNA: TGTGCCAGCAGCTTGGACAGGGCAGGGGTCATGAACACTGAAGCTTTCTTT

J: TRBJ2-7
D: -
size: -
V: TRBV12-5
CDR3: CASGPGYEQYF
DNA: TGTGCTAGTGGTCCCGGCTACGAGCAGTACTTC

J: TRBJ2-7
D: TRBD1
size: few
V: TRBV4-1
CDR3: CASSQLTGYEQYF
DNA: TGCGCCAGCAGCCAACTGACAGGGTACGAGCAGTACTTC

J: TRBJ2-3
D: TRBD2
size: -
V: TRBV5-6
CDR3: CASSLTVAGGSTDTQYF
DNA: TGTGCCAGCAGCTTGACCGTGGCGGGGGGGAGCACAGATACGCAGTATTTT

J: TRBJ1-1
D: -
size: -
V: TRBV5-8
CDR3: CASSSVVAEAFF
DNA: TGTGCCAGCAGCTCGGTTGTCGCTGAAGCTTTCTTT

J: TRBJ1-2
D: TRBD1
size: -
V: TRBV7-8
CDR3: CASSPWTGGSGYTF
DNA: TGTGCCAGCAGCCCGTGGACAGGGGGCAGTGGCTACACCTTC

J: TRBJ2-1
D: TRBD2
size: -
V: TRBV27
CDR3: CATSPGLAEVFF
DNA: TGTGCCACCTCCCCTGGACTAGCGGAGGTGTTCTTC

J: TRBJ1-1
D: TRBD1
size: -
V: TRBV27
CDR3: CASSRQGFGAFF
DNA: TGTGCCAGCAGTCGACAGGGCTTTGGAGCTTTCTTT

J: TRBJ2-2
D: -
size: -
V: TRBV9
CDR3: CASSAPSGTQRGLFF
DNA: TGTGCCAGCAGCGCTCCGTCCGGGACACAGAGGGGGCTGTTTTTT

J: TRBJ1-4
D: -
size: -
V: TRBV19
CDR3: CASSGGNTNEKLFF
DNA: TGTGCCAGTAGTGGGGGGAACACTAATGAAAAACTGTTTTTT

J: TRBJ1-4
D: -
size: once
V: TRBV5-1
CDR3: CASSRMGLREKLFF
DNA: TGCGCCAGCAGCCGGATGGGGCTAAGGGAAAAACTGTTTTTT